This TCR beta chain is from a study of blood T cell repertoires in COVID-19. Study context: Sites across the United States, Italy and Spain contributed samples from acute and convalescent COVID-19. PBMCs, B-cell-depleted T cells, or T cells provided the cDNA or gDNA that made up the material.

CDR3 length: 14 residues. Deletions cut 5 bases from V and 4 bases from J, with 15 bases between. Germline V lookup: CDR1 SGHVS, CDR2 FQNEAQ. Original processing methods: Amplification from reference gene primers served as the basis for estimated nucleated cell counts. Measured with immunoSEQ multiplex PCR; TCRdb has only the in-frame clones, and not every one. Clone size and V and J calls were adopted from that table, with D and trimming inferred from the DNA. The sample lists roughly 92,000 clones, nearly 90% occurring once. This clonotype originated in a woman of 80 years or more with active or convalescent COVID-19. The V call is TRBV7-8, the J call TRBJ2-7; D perhaps matches TRBD1 (6 bases). The sequencing sample was made of peripheral blood. CDR3 amino acids: CASSNRETSYEQYF. DNA of the CDR3: TGTGCCAGCAGCAACAGGGAGACTTCTTACGAGCAGTACTTC.